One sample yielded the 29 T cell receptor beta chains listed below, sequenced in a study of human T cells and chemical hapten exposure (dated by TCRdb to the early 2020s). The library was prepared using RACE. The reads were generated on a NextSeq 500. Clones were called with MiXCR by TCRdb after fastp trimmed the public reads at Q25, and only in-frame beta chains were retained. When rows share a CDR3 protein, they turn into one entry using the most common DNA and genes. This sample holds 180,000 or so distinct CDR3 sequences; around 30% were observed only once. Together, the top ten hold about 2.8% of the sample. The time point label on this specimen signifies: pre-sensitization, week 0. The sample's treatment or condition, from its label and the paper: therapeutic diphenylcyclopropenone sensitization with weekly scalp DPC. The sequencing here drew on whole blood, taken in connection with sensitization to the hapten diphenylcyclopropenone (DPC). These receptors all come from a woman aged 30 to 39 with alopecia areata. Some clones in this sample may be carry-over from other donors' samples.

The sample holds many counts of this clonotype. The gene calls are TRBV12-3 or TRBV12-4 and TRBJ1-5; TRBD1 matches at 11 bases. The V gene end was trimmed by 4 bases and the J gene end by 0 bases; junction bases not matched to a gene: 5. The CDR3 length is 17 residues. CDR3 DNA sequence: TGTGCCAGCAGTTCCGGGACAGGGGGTGATAGCAATCAGCCCCAGCATTTT. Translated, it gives CASSSGTGGDSNQPQHF.

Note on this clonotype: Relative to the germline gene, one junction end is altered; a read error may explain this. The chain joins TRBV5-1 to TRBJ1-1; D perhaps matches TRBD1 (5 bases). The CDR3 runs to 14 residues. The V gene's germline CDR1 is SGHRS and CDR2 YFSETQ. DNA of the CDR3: TGCGTCAGCCGAACGGGGCAACCGAACACTGAAGCTTTCTTT. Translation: CVSRTGQPNTEAFF.

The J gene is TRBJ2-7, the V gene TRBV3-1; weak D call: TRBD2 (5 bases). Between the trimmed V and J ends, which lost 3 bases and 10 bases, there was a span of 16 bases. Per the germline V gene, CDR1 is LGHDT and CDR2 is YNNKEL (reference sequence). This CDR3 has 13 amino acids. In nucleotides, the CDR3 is TGTGCCAGCAGCCAGTCCCCCGGGGAGCTCCAGTACTTC. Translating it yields CASSQSPGELQYF.

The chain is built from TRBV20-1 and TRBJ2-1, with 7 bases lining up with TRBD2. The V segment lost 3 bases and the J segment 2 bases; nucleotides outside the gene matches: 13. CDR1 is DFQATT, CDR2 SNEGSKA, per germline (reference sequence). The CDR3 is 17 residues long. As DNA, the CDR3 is TGCAGTGCTAGCCCTCCCCGACTAGCCAGAACCTACAATGAGCAGTTCTTC. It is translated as CSASPPRLARTYNEQFF.

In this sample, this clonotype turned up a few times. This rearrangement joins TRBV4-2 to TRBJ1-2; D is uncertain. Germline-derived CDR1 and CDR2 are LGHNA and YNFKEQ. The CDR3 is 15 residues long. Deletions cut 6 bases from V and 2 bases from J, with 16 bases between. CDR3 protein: CASSTMGRGNYGYTF. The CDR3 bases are TGTGCCAGCAGTACAATGGGCAGAGGGAACTATGGCTACACCTTC.

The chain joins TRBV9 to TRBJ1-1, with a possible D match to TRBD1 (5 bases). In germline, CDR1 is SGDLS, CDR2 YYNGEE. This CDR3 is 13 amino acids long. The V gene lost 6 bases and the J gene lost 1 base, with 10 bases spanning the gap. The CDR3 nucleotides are TGTGCCAGCAAGAGGGGTTGGAACACTGAAGCTTTCTTT. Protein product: CASKRGWNTEAFF.

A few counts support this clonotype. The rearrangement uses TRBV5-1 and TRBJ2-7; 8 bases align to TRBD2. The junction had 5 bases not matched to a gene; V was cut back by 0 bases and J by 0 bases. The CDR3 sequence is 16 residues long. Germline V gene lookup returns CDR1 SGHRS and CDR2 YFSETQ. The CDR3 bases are TGCGCCAGCAGCTTGGAACTAGCGGCCTACTCCTACGAGCAGTACTTC. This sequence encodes CASSLELAAYSYEQYF.

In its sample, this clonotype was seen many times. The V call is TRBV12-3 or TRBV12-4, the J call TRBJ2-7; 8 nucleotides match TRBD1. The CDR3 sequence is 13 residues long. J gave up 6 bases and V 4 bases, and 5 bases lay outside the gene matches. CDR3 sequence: CASSSGTGGEQYF. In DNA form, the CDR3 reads TGTGCCAGCAGTTCTGGGACAGGCGGCGAGCAGTACTTC.

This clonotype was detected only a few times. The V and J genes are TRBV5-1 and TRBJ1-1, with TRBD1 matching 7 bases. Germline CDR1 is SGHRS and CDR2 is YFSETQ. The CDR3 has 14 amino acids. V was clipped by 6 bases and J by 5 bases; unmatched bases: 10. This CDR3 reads CASTQQGRETEAFF. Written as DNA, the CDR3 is TGCGCCAGCACCCAACAGGGGAGGGAGACTGAAGCTTTCTTT.

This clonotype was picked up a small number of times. Here the CDR3 reads CASSPNPGTGGFGAYEQYF. In DNA, the CDR3 is TGTGCCAGCAGTCCAAACCCCGGGACAGGGGGCTTCGGTGCCTACGAGCAGTACTTC. The rearrangement joins TRBV6-2 or TRBV6-3 to TRBJ2-7, with 12 bases identical to TRBD1. Trimming took 5 bases from V and 2 from J; bases not matched to a gene: 16. The CDR3 loop spans 19 amino acids. CDR1 is MNHEY and CDR2 is SVGEGT in the germline V gene.

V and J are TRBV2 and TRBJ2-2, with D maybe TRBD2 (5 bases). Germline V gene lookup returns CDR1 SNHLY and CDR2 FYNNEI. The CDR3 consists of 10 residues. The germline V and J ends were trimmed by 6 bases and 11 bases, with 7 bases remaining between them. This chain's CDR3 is CASRRTELFF. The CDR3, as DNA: TGTGCCAGCAGGAGGACTGAGCTGTTTTTT.

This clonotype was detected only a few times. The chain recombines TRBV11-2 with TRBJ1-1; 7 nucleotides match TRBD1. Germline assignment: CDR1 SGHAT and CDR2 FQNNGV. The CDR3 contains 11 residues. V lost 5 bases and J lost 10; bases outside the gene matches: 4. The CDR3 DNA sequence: TGTGCCAGCAGCAGAACAGGGGTAGCTTTCTTT. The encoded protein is CASSRTGVAFF.

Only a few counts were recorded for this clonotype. Here the CDR3 reads CASSFLAGKNIQYF. The DNA for the CDR3 is TGTGCCAGCAGTTTCCTAGCGGGGAAAAACATTCAGTACTTC. The rearrangement joins TRBV12-3 or TRBV12-4 to TRBJ2-4; the match to TRBD2 covers 9 bases. CDR3 size: 14 residues. The V segment lost 3 bases and the J segment 4 bases; nucleotides outside the gene matches: 1.

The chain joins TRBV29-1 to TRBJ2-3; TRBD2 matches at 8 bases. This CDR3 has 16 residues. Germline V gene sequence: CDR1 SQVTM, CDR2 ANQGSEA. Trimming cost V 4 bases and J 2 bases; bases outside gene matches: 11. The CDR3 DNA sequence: TGCAGCGTTGTTGAAAGACCGGGAGGGTTCACAGATACGCAGTATTTT. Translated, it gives CSVVERPGGFTDTQYF.

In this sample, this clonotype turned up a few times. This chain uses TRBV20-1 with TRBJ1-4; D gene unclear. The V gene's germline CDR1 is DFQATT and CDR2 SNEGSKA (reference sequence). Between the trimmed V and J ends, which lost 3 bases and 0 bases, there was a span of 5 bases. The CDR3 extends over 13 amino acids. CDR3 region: CSASKPTNEKLFF. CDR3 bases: TGCAGTGCTAGTAAGCCAACTAATGAAAAACTGTTTTTT.

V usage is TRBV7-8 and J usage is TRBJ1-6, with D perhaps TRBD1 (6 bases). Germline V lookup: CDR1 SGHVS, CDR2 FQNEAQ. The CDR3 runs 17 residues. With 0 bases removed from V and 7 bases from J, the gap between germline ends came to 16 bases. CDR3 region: CASSLAHRERANSPLHF. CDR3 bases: TGTGCCAGCAGCTTAGCGCACAGGGAAAGGGCAAATTCACCCCTCCACTTT. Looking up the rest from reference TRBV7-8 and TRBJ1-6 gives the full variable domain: GAGVSQSPRYKVAKRGQDVALRCDPISGHVSLFWYQQALGQGPEFLTYFQNEAQLDKSGLPSDRFFAERPEGSVSTLKIQRTQQEDSAVYLCASSLAHRERANSPLHFGNGTRLTVT.

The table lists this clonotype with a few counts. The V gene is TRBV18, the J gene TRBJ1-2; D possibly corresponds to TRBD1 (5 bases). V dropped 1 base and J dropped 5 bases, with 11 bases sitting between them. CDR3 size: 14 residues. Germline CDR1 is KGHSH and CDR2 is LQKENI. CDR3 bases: TGTGCCAGCTCACCACAAAACGGGGGATATGGCTACACCTTC. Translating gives CASSPQNGGYGYTF.

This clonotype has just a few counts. The CDR3 region is CSVGGSGSSYEQYF. CDR3 sequence (DNA): TGCAGCGTTGGGGGCAGCGGGAGTTCCTACGAGCAGTACTTC. V gene TRBV29-1 combines with J gene TRBJ2-7, with 8 bases matching TRBD2. V gave up 4 bases and J gave up 1 base; unmatched junction bases: 6. The V gene's germline CDR1 is SQVTM and CDR2 ANQGSEA. The CDR3 loop spans 14 amino acids.

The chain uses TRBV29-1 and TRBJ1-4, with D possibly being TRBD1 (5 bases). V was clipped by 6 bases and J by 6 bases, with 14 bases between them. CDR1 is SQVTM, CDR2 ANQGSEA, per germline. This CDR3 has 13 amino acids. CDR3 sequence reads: CSVAPGRDEKLFF. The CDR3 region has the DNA TGCAGCGTCGCTCCGGGACGGGATGAAAAACTGTTTTTT.

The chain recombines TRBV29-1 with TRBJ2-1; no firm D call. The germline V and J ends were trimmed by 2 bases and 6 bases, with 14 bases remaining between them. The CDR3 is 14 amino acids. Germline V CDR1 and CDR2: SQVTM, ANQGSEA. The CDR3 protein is CSVEYPSFINEQFF. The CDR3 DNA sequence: TGCAGCGTTGAATACCCCAGCTTTATCAATGAGCAGTTCTTC.

CDR3 nucleotide sequence: TGTGCCATCAGGTCGGGTGACGACTACGAGCAGTACTTC. Amino acid sequence: CAIRSGDDYEQYF. The V gene is TRBV10-3, the J gene TRBJ2-7; no reliable D call. Germline-derived CDR1 and CDR2 are ENHRY and SYGVKD. The ends were cut back, 6 bases at V and 3 bases at J, with 12 bases in the middle. The CDR3 covers 13 residues.

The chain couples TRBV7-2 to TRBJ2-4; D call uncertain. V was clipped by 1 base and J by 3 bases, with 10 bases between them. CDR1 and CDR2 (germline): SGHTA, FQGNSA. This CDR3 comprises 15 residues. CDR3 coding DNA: TGTGCCAGCAGCTTAGGTCTGGGGATCAAAAACATTCAGTACTTC. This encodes CASSLGLGIKNIQYF.

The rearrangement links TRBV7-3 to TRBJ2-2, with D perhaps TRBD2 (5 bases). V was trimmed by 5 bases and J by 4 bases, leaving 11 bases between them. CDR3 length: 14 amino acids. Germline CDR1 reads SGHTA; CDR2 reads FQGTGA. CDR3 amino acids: CASSRGLTTGELFF. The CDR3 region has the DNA TGTGCCAGCAGCCGCGGACTCACCACCGGGGAGCTGTTTTTT.

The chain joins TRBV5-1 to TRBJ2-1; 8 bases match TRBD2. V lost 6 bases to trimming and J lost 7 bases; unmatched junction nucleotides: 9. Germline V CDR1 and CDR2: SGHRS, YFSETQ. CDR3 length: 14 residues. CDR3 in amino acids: CASKRESVLNEQFF. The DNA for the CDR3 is TGCGCCAGCAAGCGGGAGTCGGTGTTAAATGAGCAGTTCTTC.

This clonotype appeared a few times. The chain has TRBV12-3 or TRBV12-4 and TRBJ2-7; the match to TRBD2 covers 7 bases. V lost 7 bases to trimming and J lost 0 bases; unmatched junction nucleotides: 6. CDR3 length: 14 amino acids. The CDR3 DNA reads TGTGCCAGCACCTGGGGGGGGTCCTCCTACGAGCAGTACTTC. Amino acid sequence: CASTWGGSSYEQYF.

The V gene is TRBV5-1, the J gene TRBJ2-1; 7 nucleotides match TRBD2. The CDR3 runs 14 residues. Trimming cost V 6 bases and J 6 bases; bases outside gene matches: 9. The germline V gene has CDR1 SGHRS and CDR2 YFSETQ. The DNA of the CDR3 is TGCGCCAGCACGCTAGCGGCGGCGGGCAATGAGCAGTTCTTC. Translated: CASTLAAAGNEQFF.

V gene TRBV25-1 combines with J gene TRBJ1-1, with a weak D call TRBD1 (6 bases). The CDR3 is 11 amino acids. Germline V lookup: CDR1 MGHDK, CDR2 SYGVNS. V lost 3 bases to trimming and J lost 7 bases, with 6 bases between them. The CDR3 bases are TGTGCCAGCAGTGAGGACAGTGAAGCTTTCTTT. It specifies CASSEDSEAFF. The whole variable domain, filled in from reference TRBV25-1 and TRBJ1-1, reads EADIYQTPRYLVIGTGKKITLECSQTMGHDKMYWYQQDPGMELHLIHYSYGVNSTEKGDLSSESTVSRIRTEHFPLTLESARPSHTSQYLCASSEDSEAFFGQGTRLTVV.

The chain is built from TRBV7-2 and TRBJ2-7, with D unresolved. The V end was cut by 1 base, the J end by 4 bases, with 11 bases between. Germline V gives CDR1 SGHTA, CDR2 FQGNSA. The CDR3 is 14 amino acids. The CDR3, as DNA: TGTGCCAGCAGCTTAGTTTTGGGGATATACGAGCAGTACTTC. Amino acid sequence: CASSLVLGIYEQYF.

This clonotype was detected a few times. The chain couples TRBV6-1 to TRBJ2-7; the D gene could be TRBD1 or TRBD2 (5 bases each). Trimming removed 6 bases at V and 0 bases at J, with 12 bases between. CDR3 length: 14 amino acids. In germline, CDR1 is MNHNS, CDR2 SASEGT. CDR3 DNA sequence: TGTGCCAGCAGCGCTTGGGGGAACTCCTACGAGCAGTACTTC. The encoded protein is CASSAWGNSYEQYF.